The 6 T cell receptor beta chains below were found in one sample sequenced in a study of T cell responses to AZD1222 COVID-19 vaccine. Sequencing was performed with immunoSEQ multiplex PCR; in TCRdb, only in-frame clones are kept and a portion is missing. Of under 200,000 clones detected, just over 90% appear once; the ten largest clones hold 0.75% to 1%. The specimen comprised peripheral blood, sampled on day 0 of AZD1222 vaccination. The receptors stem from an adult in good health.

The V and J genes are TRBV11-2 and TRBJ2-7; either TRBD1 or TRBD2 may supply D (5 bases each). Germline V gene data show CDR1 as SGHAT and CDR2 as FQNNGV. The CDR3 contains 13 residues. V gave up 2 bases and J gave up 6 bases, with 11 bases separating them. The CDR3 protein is CASSLMGVGEQYF. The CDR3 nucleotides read TGTGCCAGCAGCTTAATGGGGGTAGGCGAGCAGTACTTC. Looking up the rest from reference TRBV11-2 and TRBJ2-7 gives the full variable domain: EAGVAQSPRYKIIEKRQSVAFWCNPISGHATLYWYQQILGQGPKLLIQFQNNGVVDDSQLPKDRFSAERLKGVDSTLKIQPAKLEDSAVYLCASSLMGVGEQYFGPGTRLTVT.

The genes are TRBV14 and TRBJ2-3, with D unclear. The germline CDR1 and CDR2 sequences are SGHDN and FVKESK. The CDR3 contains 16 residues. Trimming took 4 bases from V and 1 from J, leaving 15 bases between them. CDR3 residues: CASSLNPPGGTDTQYF. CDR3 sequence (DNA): TGTGCCAGCAGCCTAAACCCCCCTGGGGGCACAGATACGCAGTATTTT.

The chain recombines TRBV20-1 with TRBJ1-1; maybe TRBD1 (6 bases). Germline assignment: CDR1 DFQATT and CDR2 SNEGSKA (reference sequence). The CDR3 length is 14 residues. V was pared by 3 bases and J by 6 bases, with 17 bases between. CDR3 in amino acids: CSASLGRGLPEAFF. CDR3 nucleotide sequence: TGCAGTGCTAGTCTCGGCAGGGGTTTGCCTGAAGCTTTCTTT.

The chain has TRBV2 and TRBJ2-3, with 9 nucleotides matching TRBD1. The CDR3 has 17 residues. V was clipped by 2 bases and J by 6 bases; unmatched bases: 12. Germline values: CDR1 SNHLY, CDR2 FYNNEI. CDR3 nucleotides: TGTGCCAGCAGTGAATGGCCCCAACAGGGGGCGACTGATACGCAGTATTTT. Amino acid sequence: CASSEWPQQGATDTQYF.

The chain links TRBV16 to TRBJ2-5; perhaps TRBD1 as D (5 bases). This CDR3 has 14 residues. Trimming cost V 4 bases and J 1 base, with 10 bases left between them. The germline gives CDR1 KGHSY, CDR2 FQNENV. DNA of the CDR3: TGTGCCAGCAGCCCCGACAGTCCCCAAGAGACCCAGTACTTC. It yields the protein CASSPDSPQETQYF. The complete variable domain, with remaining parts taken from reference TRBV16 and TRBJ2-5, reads GEEVAQTPKHLVRGEGQKAKLYCAPIKGHSYVFWYQQVLKNEFKFLISFQNENVFDETGMPKERFSAKCLPNSPCSLEIQATKLEDSAVYFCASSPDSPQETQYFGPGTRLLVL.

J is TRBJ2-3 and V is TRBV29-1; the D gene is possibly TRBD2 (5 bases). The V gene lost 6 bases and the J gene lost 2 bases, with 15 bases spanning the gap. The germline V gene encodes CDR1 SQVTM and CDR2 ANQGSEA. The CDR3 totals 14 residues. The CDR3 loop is CSVGPGSSTDTQYF. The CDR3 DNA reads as TGCAGCGTAGGCCCGGGGTCGTCCACAGATACGCAGTATTTT.